Below, 23 T cell receptor beta chains from the same sample are listed, as sequenced in a study of CD8+CD57+ T cells in acquired aplastic anemia. It was genomic DNA that served as the template for profiling TCR beta VDJ and CDR3. TCRdb passed the reads through MiXCR, listing each CDR3 protein once. Of some 200,000 distinct CDR3 sequences listed, 48% are singletons. Sequenced patients had shown CD8+CD57+ cell expansion by flow cytometry. Sequencing was done on a sample of sorted CD4+, CD8+, or CD8+CD57+ T cells (not recorded which) from PBMCs. Source of these receptors: a human donor with aplastic anemia.

This chain uses TRBV10-3 with TRBJ2-2, with TRBD1 matching 7 bases. V lost 6 bases and J lost 4; bases outside the gene matches: 8. The CDR3 length is 15 residues. The germline V gene has CDR1 ENHRY and CDR2 SYGVKD. CDR3 nucleotides: TGTGCCATCAGCGCACAGGGGTCGGTCACCGGGGAGCTGTTTTTT. Amino acid sequence: CAISAQGSVTGELFF.

At least ten counts were recorded for this clonotype. The rearrangement joins TRBV9 to TRBJ1-4; D gene ambiguous. This CDR3 is 14 amino acids long. Germline CDR1 SGDLS, CDR2 YYNGEE. The V end was cut by 3 bases, the J end by 0 bases, with 6 bases between. In DNA, the CDR3 is TGTGCCAGCAGCGCAGGAACAACTAATGAAAAACTGTTTTTT. It codes for CASSAGTTNEKLFF.

The chain carries TRBV12-3 or TRBV12-4 and TRBJ2-7; D possibly matches TRBD1 or TRBD2 (5 bases each). The CDR3 has 13 residues. Trimming left V 3 bases short and J 2 bases short, with 8 bases between. The CDR3 coding sequence is TGTGCCAGCAGTTTTTCGGGGCCCTACGAGCAGTACTTC. This sequence encodes CASSFSGPYEQYF.

V gene TRBV10-3 combines with J gene TRBJ2-3, with 7 bases aligning to TRBD2. The J segment lost 4 bases and the V segment lost 10 bases, leaving 8 bases of the junction unmatched. This CDR3 is built from 13 residues. Germline lookup yields CDR1 ENHRY and CDR2 SYGVKD. The CDR3 sequence is CATLEGRADTQYF. Here the CDR3 DNA reads TGTGCCACCCTCGAGGGGAGGGCAGATACGCAGTATTTT.

About this clonotype: A junction end diverges from the germline sequence, so it may reflect a read error. The chain couples TRBV29-1 to TRBJ1-5, with D unresolved. The CDR3 is 12 residues long. Germline CDR1 reads SQVTM; CDR2 reads ANQGSEA. The CDR3 sequence: CSFDMVNQPQHF. The DNA for the CDR3 is TGCAGCTTTGACATGGTGAATCAGCCCCAGCATTTT. The full variable domain, rest sourced from reference TRBV29-1 and TRBJ1-5, is SAVISQKPSRDICQRGTSLTIQCQVDSQVTMMFWYRQQPGQSLTLIATANQGSEATYESGFVIDKFPISRPNLTFSTLTVSNMSPEDSSIYLCSFDMVNQPQHFGDGTRLSIL.

The V and J genes are TRBV3-1 and TRBJ1-5, with D perhaps matching TRBD1 (6 bases). The CDR3 has 14 amino acids. Trimming stripped 4 bases from V and 9 bases from J, with 16 bases between. Germline CDR1 LGHDT, CDR2 YNNKEL (reference sequence). CDR3 DNA sequence: TGTGCCAGCAGCCTGACAGGTGCCCAGGGGCCCCAGCATTTT. This codes for CASSLTGAQGPQHF.

J is TRBJ1-3 and V is TRBV10-3; D is unclear. Germline V CDR1 and CDR2: ENHRY, SYGVKD. This CDR3 has 13 residues. The V end lost 6 bases, the J end lost 0 bases, and 6 bases lay between the germline ends. CDR3 sequence (DNA): TGTGCCATCAGCACTAACTCTGGAAACACCATATATTTT. It is translated as CAISTNSGNTIYF.

On this clonotype itself: Since a much larger clone is just one base distant, this may be a read error. This chain connects TRBV12-5 to TRBJ1-2, with a tentative D call TRBD1 (6 bases). Germline assignment: CDR1 LGHNT and CDR2 FRNRAP. There are 13 residues in the CDR3. V was pared by 10 bases and J by 7 bases, with 19 bases between. In DNA form, the CDR3 reads TGTGCTACCGGGGCCGGGGGCGCGCGTGGCTACACCTTC. Translated: CATGAGGARGYTF.

About this clonotype: A much larger clone sits a single nucleotide away, making a read error possible. V gene TRBV5-4 combines with J gene TRBJ2-1; 8 positions match TRBD1. J gave up 7 bases and V 3 bases, and 6 bases lay outside the gene matches. CDR1 and CDR2 from the germline V gene are SGHNT and YYREEE (reference sequence). This CDR3 spans 14 amino acids. Here the CDR3 DNA reads TGTGCCAGCAGCTCAGGGGGCGGCGAAAATGAGCAGTTCTTC. It codes for CASSSGGGENEQFF.

Ten or more counts support this clonotype. This sequence joins TRBV24-1 and TRBJ2-3; D could derive from TRBD1 or TRBD2 (5 bases each). Germline-derived CDR1 and CDR2 are KGHDR and SFDVKD. The CDR3 is 13 amino acids. V was clipped by 5 bases and J by 2 bases, with 7 bases between them. The CDR3 sequence is CATSGGNTDTQYF. The CDR3 nucleotides are TGTGCCACCAGTGGGGGGAACACAGATACGCAGTATTTT.

The chain carries TRBV9 and TRBJ2-7; perhaps TRBD1 as D (6 bases). The CDR3 is made up of 14 amino acids. Germline V CDR1 and CDR2: SGDLS, YYNGEE. Trimming took off 4 bases at V and 1 base at J, with 12 bases between the two ends. CDR3 sequence reads: CASSSGDGSYEQYF. CDR3 in DNA: TGTGCCAGCAGCTCAGGGGATGGTTCCTACGAGCAGTACTTC.

This clonotype was counted ten times or more. CDR3 sequence: CASRRGGSNSGANVLTF. The CDR3 DNA sequence: TGCGCCAGCCGACGCGGGGGGTCAAACTCTGGGGCCAACGTCCTGACTTTC. J is TRBJ2-6 and V is TRBV5-1, with TRBD2 matching 8 bases. The CDR3 extends over 17 amino acids. CDR1 and CDR2 from the germline V gene are SGHRS and YFSETQ. Trimming cost V 7 bases and J 0 bases; bases outside gene matches: 9. Based on the CDR3 plus reference TRBV5-1 and TRBJ2-6, the full variable domain is KAGVTQTPRYLIKTRGQQVTLSCSPISGHRSVSWYQQTPGQGLQFLFEYFSETQRNKGNFPGRFSGRQFSNSRSEMNVSTLELGDSALYLCASRRGGSNSGANVLTFGAGSRLTVL.

The V gene is TRBV6-1, the J gene TRBJ1-1, with D perhaps matching TRBD1 (5 bases). Germline CDR1 and CDR2: MNHNS and SASEGT. The CDR3 is 14 residues long. Trimming took off 2 bases at V and 0 bases at J, with 7 bases between the two ends. CDR3 loop: CASSEQGVNTEAFF. Written as DNA, the CDR3 is TGTGCCAGCAGTGAACAGGGCGTGAACACTGAAGCTTTCTTT.

The table lists this clonotype with a few counts. The rearrangement joins TRBV24-1 to TRBJ2-7; D tentatively fits TRBD1 or TRBD2 (5 bases each). The germline V gene encodes CDR1 KGHDR and CDR2 SFDVKD. The CDR3 sequence is 15 residues long. V was pared by 3 bases and J by 1 base, with 12 bases between. The CDR3 loop is CATSDPGRPSYEQYF. In DNA form, the CDR3 reads TGTGCCACCAGTGATCCGGGACGACCGTCCTACGAGCAGTACTTC.

The V call is TRBV10-3, the J call TRBJ2-1, with 9 bases identical to TRBD1. The CDR3 sequence is 12 residues long. Trimming removed 10 bases from V and 8 bases from J; junction bases left unmatched: 6. Per germline, CDR1 ENHRY and CDR2 SYGVKD. This CDR3 reads CASTGQGYEQFF. DNA of the CDR3: TGTGCCAGCACGGGACAGGGTTATGAGCAGTTCTTC.

CDR3 bases: TGTGCCAGCAGCTGGGACCAGGGTGATACGCAGTATTTT. Amino acids: CASSWDQGDTQYF. The chain has TRBV7-2 and TRBJ2-3; either TRBD1 or TRBD2 may supply D (5 bases each). The V end lost 4 bases, the J end lost 6 bases, and 11 bases lay between the germline ends. This CDR3 region has 13 residues. Looked up from germline, CDR1 is SGHTA and CDR2 is FQGNSA.

This clonotype was counted ten times or more. The rearrangement joins TRBV10-3 to TRBJ2-3, with 10 positions matching TRBD2. Per the germline V gene, CDR1 is ENHRY and CDR2 is SYGVKD. This CDR3 has 16 residues. Trimming cost V 7 bases and J 4 bases; bases outside gene matches: 11. The DNA for the CDR3 is TGTGCCATCATGGCTAGCGGGAGAGTCGGGTCAGATACGCAGTATTTT. It translates to CAIMASGRVGSDTQYF.

The gene calls are TRBV30 and TRBJ1-2; 7 bases fit TRBD1. Germline V CDR1 and CDR2: GTSNPN, SVGIG (reference sequence). Trimming cost V 5 bases and J 5 bases; bases outside gene matches: 11. This CDR3 comprises 14 residues. The CDR3 DNA sequence: TGTGCCTGGCACCCTGCGGGACAGCCTTATGGCTACACCTTC. Amino acid sequence: CAWHPAGQPYGYTF.

This clonotype was observed many times. The genes are TRBV5-1 and TRBJ2-7, with 11 nucleotides matching TRBD1. The CDR3 is 15 residues long. Trimming cost V 4 bases and J 6 bases; bases outside gene matches: 9. The V gene's germline CDR1 is SGHRS and CDR2 YFSETQ. In DNA form, the CDR3 reads TGCGCCAGCAGCCCCCGGCGGGACAGGGGGGGCGAGCAGTACTTC. It encodes CASSPRRDRGGEQYF.

V gene TRBV18 combines with J gene TRBJ2-5; D possibly corresponds to TRBD1 (5 bases). CDR3 length: 16 amino acids. V shed 2 bases and J shed 5 bases, with 18 bases lying between them. Germline CDR1 reads KGHSH; CDR2 reads LQKENI. Here the CDR3 DNA reads TGTGCCAGCTCACCAGGTTCCCGGCCAGGGCGGGAGACCCAGTACTTC. It codes for CASSPGSRPGRETQYF.

The chain joins TRBV24-1 to TRBJ2-7; TRBD2 might be the D (6 bases). The CDR3 is 14 residues long. Germline values: CDR1 KGHDR, CDR2 SFDVKD. V lost 4 bases to trimming and J lost 9 bases, with 18 bases between them. CDR3 region: CATSDRLGGTTQYF. The CDR3 DNA sequence: TGTGCCACCAGTGACAGGTTGGGGGGTACGACGCAGTACTTC.

The chain couples TRBV10-3 to TRBJ2-7; D call uncertain. The CDR3 has 8 residues. From germline, CDR1 is ENHRY and CDR2 SYGVKD. Trimming cost V 11 bases and J 6 bases, with 5 bases left between them. CDR3: CAPGEQYF. The CDR3 DNA is TGTGCCCCAGGCGAGCAGTACTTC.

This clonotype was counted only a few times. The CDR3 sequence: CATRASGVNTEAFF. The CDR3 coding sequence is TGTGCCACCAGGGCTTCGGGAGTCAACACTGAAGCTTTCTTT. This rearrangement joins TRBV24-1 to TRBJ1-1; D gene ambiguous. Trimming removed 7 bases from V and 2 bases from J, with 13 bases in between. The CDR3 extends over 14 amino acids. Per germline, CDR1 KGHDR and CDR2 SFDVKD.